The 19 T cell receptor beta chains below were found in one sample sequenced in a study of OX40 agonist ivuxolimab in advanced cancers. Clones were sequenced by immunoSEQ multiplex PCR, and TCRdb holds only the in-frame ones, with some missing. The data hold 50,000 to 65,000 clones, with roughly 89% observed a single time. Here the sequenced sample was CD4+ or CD8+ T cells sorted from blood, taken in a trial of the OX40 agonist ivuxolimab. The receptors shown here come from an adult with an advanced solid tumor such as melanoma, head and neck, liver or kidney cancer.

The chain joins TRBV29-1 to TRBJ1-2; TRBD1 is a possible D gene (5 bases). This CDR3 is built from 12 residues. The V gene lost 7 bases and the J gene lost 2 bases, with 11 bases spanning the gap. The germline CDR1 and CDR2 sequences are SQVTM and ANQGSEA. This chain's CDR3 is CSGRDSNYGYTF. The CDR3 DNA reads as TGCAGCGGCCGGGACTCCAACTATGGCTACACCTTC.

CDR3 DNA: TGTGCCAGCAGGGGACTAGCGGGAGGAACCTCCTACGAGCAGTACTTC. Amino acid sequence: CASRGLAGGTSYEQYF. The V gene is TRBV2, the J gene TRBJ2-7, with 15 bases identical to TRBD2. J lost 0 bases, V lost 6 bases, and 3 bases had no gene match. Germline loops: CDR1 SNHLY, CDR2 FYNNEI. This CDR3 is 16 amino acids long.

The chain uses TRBV7-8 and TRBJ1-1; D not certain. This CDR3 is built from 13 residues. Germline CDR1 reads SGHVS; CDR2 reads FQNEAQ. The V and J ends lost 5 bases and 7 bases respectively, with 14 bases between them. DNA of the CDR3: TGTGCCAGCAGCCCGGTGCCCGGGTTTGAAGCTTTCTTT. Protein sequence: CASSPVPGFEAFF. Full variable domain (remainder filled in from reference TRBV7-8 and TRBJ1-1): GAGVSQSPRYKVAKRGQDVALRCDPISGHVSLFWYQQALGQGPEFLTYFQNEAQLDKSGLPSDRFFAERPEGSVSTLKIQRTQQEDSAVYLCASSPVPGFEAFFGQGTRLTVV.

The chain has TRBV12-2 and TRBJ2-3. TRBV12-2 is marked as a pseudogene. The CDR3 extends over 15 amino acids. CDR3 nucleotides: TGTGCAAGTCGGTCGGACGACGGAGATGCAGATACGCAGTATTTT. Its protein product is CASRSDDGDADTQYF.

The CDR3 region is CASSQSGHEQFF. The CDR3 DNA reads as TGCGCCAGCAGCCAATCCGGACATGAGCAGTTCTTC. The chain carries TRBV10-2 and TRBJ2-1; D uncertain. V was pared by 6 bases and J by 8 bases, with 11 bases between. Germline V gene lookup returns CDR1 WSHSY and CDR2 SAAADI. The CDR3 contains 12 residues.

The rearrangement uses TRBV25-1 and TRBJ2-6; perhaps TRBD1 as D (5 bases). V was trimmed by 3 bases and J by 0 bases, leaving 6 bases between them. CDR1 is MGHDK and CDR2 is SYGVNS in the germline V gene. CDR3 size: 15 residues. DNA for the CDR3: TGTGCCAGCAGTGAGGACAACTCTGGGGCCAACGTCCTGACTTTC. This codes for CASSEDNSGANVLTF.

DNA of the CDR3: TGTGCCAGCAGCTTAGTGACAGCACTTTATAGCAATCAGCCCCAGCATTTT. It yields the protein CASSLVTALYSNQPQHF. This chain joins TRBV7-9 and TRBJ1-5, with D maybe TRBD1 (5 bases). The length of the CDR3 is 17 residues. V was shortened by 1 base and J by 0 bases, with 13 bases between the two germline ends. CDR1 and CDR2 (germline): SEHNR, FQNEAQ (reference sequence). Drawing the rest from reference TRBV7-9 and TRBJ1-5, the complete variable domain is DTGVSQNPRHKITKRGQNVTFRCDPISEHNRLYWYRQTLGQGPEFLTYFQNEAQLEKSRLLSDRFSAERPKGSFSTLEIQRTEQGDSAMYLCASSLVTALYSNQPQHFGDGTRLSIL.

This clone was detected only a few times. This chain links TRBV28 with TRBJ2-1, with no clear D. V was trimmed by 2 bases and J by 9 bases, leaving 8 bases between them. The germline V gene has CDR1 MDHEN and CDR2 SYDVKM. The length of the CDR3 is 12 residues. The CDR3 DNA sequence: TGTGCCAGCAGTTTACAGAGCGCTGAGCAGTTCTTC. Residues: CASSLQSAEQFF. Full variable domain (remainder filled in from reference TRBV28 and TRBJ2-1): DVKVTQSSRYLVKRTGEKVFLECVQDMDHENMFWYRQDPGLGLRLIYFSYDVKMKEKGDIPEGYSVSREKKERFSLILESASTNQTSMYLCASSLQSAEQFFGPGTRLTVL.

The CDR3 DNA sequence: TGTGCCAGCAGTGCCCCCGACCGAGCTGGGGAAAAACTGTTTTTT. Amino acid sequence: CASSAPDRAGEKLFF. The chain employs TRBV28 and TRBJ1-4, with unresolved D. CDR3 size: 15 residues. Trimming cost V 5 bases and J 8 bases, with 18 bases left between them. Germline-derived CDR1 and CDR2 are MDHEN and SYDVKM. Variable domain in full (rest from reference TRBV28 and TRBJ1-4): DVKVTQSSRYLVKRTGEKVFLECVQDMDHENMFWYRQDPGLGLRLIYFSYDVKMKEKGDIPEGYSVSREKKERFSLILESASTNQTSMYLCASSAPDRAGEKLFFGSGTQLSVL.

The rearrangement joins TRBV14 to TRBJ2-1; a possible D gene is TRBD2 (6 bases). Germline-derived CDR1 and CDR2 are SGHDN and FVKESK. Between the trimmed V and J ends, which lost 2 bases and 9 bases, there was a span of 17 bases. The CDR3 loop spans 15 amino acids. The CDR3 DNA reads TGTGCCAGCAGCCAACGCGTTCCGGGAGCATTTGAGCAGTTCTTC. This sequence encodes CASSQRVPGAFEQFF.

The chain links TRBV10-3 to TRBJ1-1; a weak D match, TRBD1 (5 bases). The CDR3 has 15 amino acids. V lost 3 bases and J 0 bases, leaving 11 bases between the germline ends. Germline values: CDR1 ENHRY, CDR2 SYGVKD. Written as DNA, the CDR3 is TGTGCCATCAGTGACGGAAGGGGTATGAACACTGAAGCTTTCTTT. This encodes CAISDGRGMNTEAFF.

The CDR3 here is CASSQDRGFQETQYF. The CDR3 DNA reads TGTGCCAGCAGCCAAGATAGAGGGTTCCAAGAGACCCAGTACTTC. V gene TRBV4-2 combines with J gene TRBJ2-5; D might be TRBD2 (5 bases). Looked up from germline, CDR1 is LGHNA and CDR2 is YNFKEQ. CDR3 length equals 15 residues. Trimming pared 0 bases from V and 1 base from J, leaving 9 bases between.

The chain combines TRBV2 with TRBJ2-6; D gene unclear. The germline V and J ends were trimmed by 8 bases and 0 bases, with 5 bases remaining between them. CDR3 length: 13 residues. Germline assignment: CDR1 SNHLY and CDR2 FYNNEI. The chain's CDR3 is CASAVSGANVLTF. DNA for the CDR3: TGTGCCAGCGCCGTCTCTGGGGCCAACGTCCTGACTTTC. Drawing the rest from reference TRBV2 and TRBJ2-6, the complete variable domain is EPEVTQTPSHQVTQMGQEVILRCVPISNHLYFYWYRQILGQKVEFLVSFYNNEISEKSEIFDDQFSVERPDGSNFTLKIRSTKLEDSAMYFCASAVSGANVLTFGAGSRLTVL.

The rearrangement uses TRBV5-1 and TRBJ2-2; possibly TRBD1 or TRBD2 for D (6 bases each). From germline, CDR1 is SGHRS and CDR2 YFSETQ. V lost 1 base to trimming and J lost 0 bases, with 16 bases between them. There are 18 residues in the CDR3. The CDR3, as DNA: TGCGCCAGCAGCTTGCGGAGGGTGGGGGCGACGAACACCGGGGAGCTGTTTTTT. Translation gives CASSLRRVGATNTGELFF. Looking up the rest from reference TRBV5-1 and TRBJ2-2 gives the full variable domain: KAGVTQTPRYLIKTRGQQVTLSCSPISGHRSVSWYQQTPGQGLQFLFEYFSETQRNKGNFPGRFSGRQFSNSRSEMNVSTLELGDSALYLCASSLRRVGATNTGELFFGEGSRLTVL.

The chain couples TRBV6-1 to TRBJ1-2; D is unclear. The CDR3 length is 13 residues. The V and J ends lost 4 bases and 1 base respectively, with 7 bases between them. Per germline, CDR1 MNHNS and CDR2 SASEGT. The CDR3 nucleotides read TGTGCCAGCAGTGTAGCCATTAACTATGGCTACACCTTC. This encodes CASSVAINYGYTF.

The chain has TRBV27 and TRBJ2-5, with D possibly TRBD1 on 6 matching bases. Trimming took 5 bases from V and 0 from J, leaving 16 bases between them. This CDR3 has 16 residues. Germline V gene lookup returns CDR1 MNHEY and CDR2 SMNVEV (reference sequence). CDR3 coding DNA: TGTGCCAGCAGTACTACAGGGAAAAGTTACCAAGAGACCCAGTACTTC. It translates to CASSTTGKSYQETQYF.

This chain joins TRBV5-1 and TRBJ2-1; no clear D gene. CDR3 size: 15 residues. CDR1 and CDR2 from the germline V gene are SGHRS and YFSETQ. The V and J ends lost 3 bases and 0 bases respectively, with 10 bases between them. The CDR3 DNA follows: TGCGCCAGCAGCTCCATCTCCCCCTCCTACAATGAGCAGTTCTTC. As protein: CASSSISPSYNEQFF.

J is TRBJ2-1 and V is TRBV7-2; D call uncertain. The CDR3 totals 12 residues. The V gene lost 5 bases and the J gene lost 7 bases, with 9 bases spanning the gap. Germline CDR1 is SGHTA and CDR2 is FQGNSA. The CDR3 spells CASSPFGNEQFF. The CDR3 nucleotides read TGTGCCAGCAGCCCGTTCGGTAATGAGCAGTTCTTC.

V usage is TRBV5-1 and J usage is TRBJ2-3; tentatively, D is TRBD2 (6 bases). CDR3 length equals 13 residues. CDR1 is SGHRS and CDR2 is YFSETQ in the germline V gene. V was pared by 4 bases and J by 4 bases, with 10 bases between. Written as DNA, the CDR3 is TGCGCCAGCAGCGCTGGGACTTCAGATACGCAGTATTTT. Protein product: CASSAGTSDTQYF.